This T cell receptor beta chain was recorded in a study of shared clonotypes between healthy human individuals. Study information: Every donor yielded three CD4 naive, three CD4 memory, two CD8 naive and one CD8 memory plate. Findings and caveats of the study: Relative to memory subsets, naive subsets generally showed larger estimated richness. Investigators expected sequencing depth to affect clonotype sharing among donors.

Each sample came from a Caucasian adult donor living in Nashville, Tennessee. The V and J ends lost 6 bases and 1 base respectively, with 15 bases between them. Germline V gene sequence: CDR1 SGHAT, CDR2 FQNNGV. The CDR3 loop spans 15 amino acids. A word on this clone: Its target is unknown.

Sequenced by immunoSEQ multiplex PCR; TCRdb stores in-frame clones only, minus some. This table holds fewer than 3 million clones, roughly 92% found once. The sample taken for sequencing was naive CD4+ T cells from PBMCs. Subset denoted: CD45RA+ positively selected. This receptor was taken from a man aged 18 to 30 in good health. Some clones in this sample may be carry-over from other donors' samples. V gene TRBV11-2 combines with J gene TRBJ1-2; no clear D. This CDR3 is CASRPTALGNYGYTF. CDR3 DNA: TGTGCCAGCAGGCCGACTGCCTTGGGTAACTATGGCTACACCTTC.